The clone carrying this TCR beta chain was detected ten times or more. No antigen is known for it. This entry is derived from a study of T-cell reconstitution after alpha-beta-depleted transplantation in children. Study-wide points: At around two months after transplant, the alpha-beta T cells were reportedly derived from several hundred expanded clones that came from non-depleted graft cells. Newly produced T cells mostly provided counts and TCRbeta diversity after one year, as hyperexpanded clones declined.

Researchers prepared the TCRbeta library using unique molecular identifiers, the study reports. TCRdb called the PCR reads again in MiXCR, with one record for every CDR3 protein. The profile covers around 120,000 distinct CDR3 sequences, with more than 20% appearing a single time and over 9.5% taken by the ten largest. The CDR3 runs 15 residues. Germline V lookup: CDR1 SGHRS, CDR2 YFSETQ. V was clipped by 4 bases and J by 6 bases; unmatched bases: 10. The sequencing here drew on PBMCs, mostly from graft donor cells, taken 180 days after TCRalphabeta/CD19-depleted stem cell transplant. The sequence was collected from a male patient aged 2-15 years who had a stem cell transplant for chronic granulomatous disease, so the T cells may come from the graft donor. This chain joins TRBV5-1 and TRBJ1-2; 9 positions match TRBD1. Here the CDR3 reads CASSPVSGTGNGYTF. The CDR3 nucleotides read TGCGCCAGCAGCCCTGTTTCCGGGACAGGGAATGGCTACACCTTC.